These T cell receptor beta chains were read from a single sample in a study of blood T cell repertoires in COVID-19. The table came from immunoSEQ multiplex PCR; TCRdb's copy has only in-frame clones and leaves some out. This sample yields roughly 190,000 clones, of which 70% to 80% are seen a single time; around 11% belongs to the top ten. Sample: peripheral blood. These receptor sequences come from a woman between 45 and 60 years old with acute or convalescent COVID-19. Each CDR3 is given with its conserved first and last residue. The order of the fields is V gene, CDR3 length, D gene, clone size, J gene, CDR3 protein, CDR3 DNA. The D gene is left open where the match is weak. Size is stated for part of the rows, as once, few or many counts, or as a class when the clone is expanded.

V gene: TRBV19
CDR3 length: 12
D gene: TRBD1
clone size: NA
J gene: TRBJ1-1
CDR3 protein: CASRDRVAEAFF
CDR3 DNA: TGTGCCAGTAGGGACAGGGTTGCTGAAGCTTTCTTT

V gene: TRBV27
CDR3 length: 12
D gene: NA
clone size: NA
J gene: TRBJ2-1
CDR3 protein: CASSSSRGEQFF
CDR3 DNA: TGTGCCAGCAGTTCCTCCAGGGGTGAGCAGTTCTTC

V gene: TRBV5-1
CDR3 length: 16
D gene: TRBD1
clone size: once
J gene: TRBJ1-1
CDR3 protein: CASSSTTGTGGRVAFF
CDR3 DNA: TGCGCCAGCAGCTCTACCACCGGGACAGGGGGCAGAGTAGCTTTCTTT

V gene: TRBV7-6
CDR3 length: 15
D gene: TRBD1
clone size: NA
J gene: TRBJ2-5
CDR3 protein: CASSLGQGFQETQYF
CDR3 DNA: TGTGCCAGCAGCTTAGGACAGGGGTTCCAAGAGACCCAGTACTTC

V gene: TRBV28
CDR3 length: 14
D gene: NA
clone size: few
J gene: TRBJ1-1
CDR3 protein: CASKRELSNTEAFF
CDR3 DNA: TGTGCCAGCAAGCGAGAGTTATCGAACACTGAAGCTTTCTTT

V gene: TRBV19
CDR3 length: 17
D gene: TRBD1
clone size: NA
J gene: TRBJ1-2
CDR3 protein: CASSFPLTTGGSRGYTF
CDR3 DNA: TGTGCCAGTAGTTTCCCCCTCACTACAGGGGGCTCAAGGGGCTACACCTTC

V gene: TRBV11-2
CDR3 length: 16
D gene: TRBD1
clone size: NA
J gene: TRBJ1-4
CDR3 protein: CASSLDWNRGHEKLFF
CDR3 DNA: TGTGCCAGCAGCTTAGATTGGAACAGGGGGCATGAAAAACTGTTTTTT

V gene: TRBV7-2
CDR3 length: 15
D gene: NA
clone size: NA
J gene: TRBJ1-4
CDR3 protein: CASSLGEYPNEKLFF
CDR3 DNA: TGTGCCAGCAGCCTCGGGGAGTATCCTAATGAAAAACTGTTTTTT

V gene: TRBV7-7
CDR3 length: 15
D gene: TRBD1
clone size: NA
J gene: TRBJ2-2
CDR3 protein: CASSLVTGASGELFF
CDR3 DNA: TGTGCTAGCAGCTTAGTTACAGGGGCGAGCGGGGAGCTGTTTTTT

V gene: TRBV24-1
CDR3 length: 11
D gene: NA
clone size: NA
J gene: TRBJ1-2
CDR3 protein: CATSGGYGYTF
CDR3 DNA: TGTGCCACCAGTGGAGGGTATGGCTACACCTTC

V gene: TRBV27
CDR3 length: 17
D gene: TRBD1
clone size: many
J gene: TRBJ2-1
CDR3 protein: CASSFSRTGGAYNEQFF
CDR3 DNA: TGTGCCAGCAGTTTCTCCCGGACAGGGGGCGCCTACAATGAGCAGTTCTTC